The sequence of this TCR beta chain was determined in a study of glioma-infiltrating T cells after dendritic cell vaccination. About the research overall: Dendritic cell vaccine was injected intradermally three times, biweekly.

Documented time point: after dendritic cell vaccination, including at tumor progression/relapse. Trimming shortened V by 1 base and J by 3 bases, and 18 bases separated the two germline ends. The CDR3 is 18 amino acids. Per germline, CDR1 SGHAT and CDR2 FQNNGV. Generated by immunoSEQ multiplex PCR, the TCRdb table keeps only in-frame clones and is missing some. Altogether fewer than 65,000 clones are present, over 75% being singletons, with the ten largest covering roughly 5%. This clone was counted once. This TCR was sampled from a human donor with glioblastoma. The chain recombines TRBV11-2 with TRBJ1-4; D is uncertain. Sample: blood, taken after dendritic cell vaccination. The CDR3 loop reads CASSLAPRAGLSNEKLFF. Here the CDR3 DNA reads TGTGCCAGCAGCTTAGCCCCGAGAGCCGGTTTGTCTAATGAAAAACTGTTTTTT.